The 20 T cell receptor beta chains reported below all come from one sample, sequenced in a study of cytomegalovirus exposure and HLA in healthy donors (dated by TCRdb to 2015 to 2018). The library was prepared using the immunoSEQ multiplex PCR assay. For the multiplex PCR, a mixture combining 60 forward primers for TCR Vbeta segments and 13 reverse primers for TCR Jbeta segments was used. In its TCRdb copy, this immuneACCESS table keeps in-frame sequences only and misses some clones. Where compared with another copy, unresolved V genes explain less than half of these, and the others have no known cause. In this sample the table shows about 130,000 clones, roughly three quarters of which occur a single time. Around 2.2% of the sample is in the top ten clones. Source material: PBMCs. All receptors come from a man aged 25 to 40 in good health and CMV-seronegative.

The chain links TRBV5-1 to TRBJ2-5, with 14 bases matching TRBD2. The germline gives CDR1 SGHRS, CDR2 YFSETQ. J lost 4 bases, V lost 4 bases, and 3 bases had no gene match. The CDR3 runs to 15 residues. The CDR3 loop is CASSQTSGGGETQYF. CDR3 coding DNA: TGCGCCAGCAGCCAGACTAGCGGGGGGGGAGAGACCCAGTACTTC.

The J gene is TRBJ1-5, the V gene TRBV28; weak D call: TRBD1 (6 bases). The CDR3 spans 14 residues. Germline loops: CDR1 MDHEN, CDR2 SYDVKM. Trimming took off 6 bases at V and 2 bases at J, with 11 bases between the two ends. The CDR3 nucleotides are TGTGCCAGCAGAGTACAGGGCGGCAATCAGCCCCAGCATTTT. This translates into CASRVQGGNQPQHF.

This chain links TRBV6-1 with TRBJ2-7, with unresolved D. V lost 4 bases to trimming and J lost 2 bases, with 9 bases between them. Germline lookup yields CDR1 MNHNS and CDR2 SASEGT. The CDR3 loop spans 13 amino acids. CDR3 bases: TGTGCCAGCAGTGTGTGGGCTACCTACGAGCAGTACTTC. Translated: CASSVWATYEQYF.

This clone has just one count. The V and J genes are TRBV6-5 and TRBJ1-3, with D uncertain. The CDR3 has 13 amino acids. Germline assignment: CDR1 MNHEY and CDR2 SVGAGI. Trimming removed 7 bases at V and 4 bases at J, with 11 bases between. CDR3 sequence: CASTLFPGNTIYF. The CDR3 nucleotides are TGTGCCAGCACACTATTCCCCGGAAACACCATATATTTT.

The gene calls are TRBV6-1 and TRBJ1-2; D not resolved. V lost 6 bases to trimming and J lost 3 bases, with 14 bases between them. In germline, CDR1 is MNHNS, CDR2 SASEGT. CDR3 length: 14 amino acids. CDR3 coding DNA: TGTGCCAGCAGCCGGGAGGGTGAGCACTATGGCTACACCTTC. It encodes CASSREGEHYGYTF.

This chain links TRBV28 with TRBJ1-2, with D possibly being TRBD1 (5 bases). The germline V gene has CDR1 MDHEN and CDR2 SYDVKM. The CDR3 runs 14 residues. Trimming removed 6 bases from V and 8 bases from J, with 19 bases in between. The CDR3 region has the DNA TGTGCCAGCAGGGGACCGCGGGGGTCTAAGGGCTACACCTTC. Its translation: CASRGPRGSKGYTF.

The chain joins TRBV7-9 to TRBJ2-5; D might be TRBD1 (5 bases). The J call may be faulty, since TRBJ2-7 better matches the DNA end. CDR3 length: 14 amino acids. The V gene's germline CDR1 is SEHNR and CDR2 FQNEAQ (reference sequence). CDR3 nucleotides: TGTGCCAGCAGCTTGGGAAATCAGGGTGACGAGCAGTACTTC. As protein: CASSLGNQGDEQYF.

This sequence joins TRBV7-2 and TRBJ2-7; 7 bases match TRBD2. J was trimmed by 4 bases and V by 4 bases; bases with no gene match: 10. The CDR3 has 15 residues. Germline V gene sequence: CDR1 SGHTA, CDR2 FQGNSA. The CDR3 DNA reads TGTGCCAGCAGCTGGGGGGGAGCGGGGTTTTACGAGCAGTACTTC. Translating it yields CASSWGGAGFYEQYF.

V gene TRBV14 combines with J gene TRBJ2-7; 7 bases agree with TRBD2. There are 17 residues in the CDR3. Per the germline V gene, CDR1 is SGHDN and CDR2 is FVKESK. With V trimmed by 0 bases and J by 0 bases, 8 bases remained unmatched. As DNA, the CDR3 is TGTGCCAGCAGCCAAGATGTGGGACCGGGAGGCTCCTACGAGCAGTACTTC. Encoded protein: CASSQDVGPGGSYEQYF.

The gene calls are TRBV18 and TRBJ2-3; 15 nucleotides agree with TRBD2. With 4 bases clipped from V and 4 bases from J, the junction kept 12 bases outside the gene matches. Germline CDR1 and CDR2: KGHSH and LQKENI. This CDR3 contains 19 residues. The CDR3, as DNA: TGTGCCAGCTCACGGACTAGCGGGAGGGCCGTATCCCCCCCAGATACGCAGTATTTT. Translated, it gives CASSRTSGRAVSPPDTQYF.

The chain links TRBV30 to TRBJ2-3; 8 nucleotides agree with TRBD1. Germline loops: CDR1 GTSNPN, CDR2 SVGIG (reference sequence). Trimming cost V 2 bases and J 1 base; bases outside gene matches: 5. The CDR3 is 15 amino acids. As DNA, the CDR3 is TGTGCCTGGAGTCCAGGGGGCGCGGGCACAGATACGCAGTATTTT. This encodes CAWSPGGAGTDTQYF. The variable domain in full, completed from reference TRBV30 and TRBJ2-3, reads SQTIHQWPATLVQPVGSPLSLECTVEGTSNPNLYWYRQAAGRGLQLLFYSVGIGQISSEVPQNLSASRPQDRQFILSSKKLLLSDSGFYLCAWSPGGAGTDTQYFGPGTRLTVL.

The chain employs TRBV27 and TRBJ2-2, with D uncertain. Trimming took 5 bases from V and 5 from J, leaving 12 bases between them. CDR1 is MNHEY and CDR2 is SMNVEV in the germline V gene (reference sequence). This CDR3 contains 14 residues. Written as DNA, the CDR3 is TGTGCCAGCAGTCTCAAGCAAAATACCGGGGAGCTGTTTTTT. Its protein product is CASSLKQNTGELFF.

The CDR3 DNA reads as TGTGCCAGCTCAGCTAGAAATTCCAATACCGGGGAGCTGTTTTTT. It codes for CASSARNSNTGELFF. This chain connects TRBV18 to TRBJ2-2; D unclear. The CDR3 consists of 15 residues. V was pared by 5 bases and J by 5 bases, with 15 bases between. CDR1 KGHSH and CDR2 LQKENI come from the germline V gene.

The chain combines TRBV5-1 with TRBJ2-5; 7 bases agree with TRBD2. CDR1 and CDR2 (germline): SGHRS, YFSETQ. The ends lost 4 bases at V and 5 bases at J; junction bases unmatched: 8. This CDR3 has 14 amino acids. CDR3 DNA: TGCGCCAGCAGCCCGACACTAGCGTTGGAGACCCAGTACTTC. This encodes CASSPTLALETQYF. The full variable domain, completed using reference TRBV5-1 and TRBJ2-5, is KAGVTQTPRYLIKTRGQQVTLSCSPISGHRSVSWYQQTPGQGLQFLFEYFSETQRNKGNFPGRFSGRQFSNSRSEMNVSTLELGDSALYLCASSPTLALETQYFGPGTRLLVL.

DNA for the CDR3: TGTGCCAGCAGCTTGTACCCCCCGGACAGCGTTTACGAGCAGTACTTC. Its translation: CASSLYPPDSVYEQYF. The chain links TRBV5-8 to TRBJ2-7; a weak D match, TRBD1 (6 bases). Germline V gene sequence: CDR1 SGHTS, CDR2 YDEGEE. V gave up 1 base and J gave up 4 bases, with 18 bases separating them. The CDR3 consists of 16 residues.

CDR3 sequence reads: CASSLGGQGRGGYTF. CDR3 nucleotide sequence: TGCGCCAGCAGCTTGGGGGGACAGGGAAGAGGAGGCTACACCTTC. The V call is TRBV5-1, the J call TRBJ1-2; 9 nucleotides match TRBD1. The CDR3 extends over 15 amino acids. Germline V gene sequence: CDR1 SGHRS, CDR2 YFSETQ. The junction had 8 bases not matched to a gene; V was cut back by 0 bases and J by 8 bases.

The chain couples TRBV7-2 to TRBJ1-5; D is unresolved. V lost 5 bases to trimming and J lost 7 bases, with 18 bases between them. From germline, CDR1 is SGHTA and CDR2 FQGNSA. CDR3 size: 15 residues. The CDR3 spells CASSPLTAGGQPQHF. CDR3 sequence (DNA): TGTGCCAGCAGCCCCCTTACGGCGGGAGGCCAGCCCCAGCATTTT.

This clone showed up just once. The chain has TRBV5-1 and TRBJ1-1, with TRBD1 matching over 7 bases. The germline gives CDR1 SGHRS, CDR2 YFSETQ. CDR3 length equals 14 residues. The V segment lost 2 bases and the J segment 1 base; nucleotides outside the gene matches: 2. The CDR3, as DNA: TGCGCCAGCAGCTTAGACAGGGAGAACACTGAAGCTTTCTTT. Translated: CASSLDRENTEAFF.

The CDR3 nucleotides read TGTGCCAGCAGTGAATCGACAGGGTGGATCTATGGCTACACCTTC. This translates into CASSESTGWIYGYTF. The chain recombines TRBV2 with TRBJ1-2, with 7 bases matching TRBD1. The CDR3 length is 15 residues. Germline CDR1 reads SNHLY; CDR2 reads FYNNEI. Germline trimming cut 2 bases from V and 4 bases from J; bases unmatched to any gene: 7. Combining the CDR3 with reference TRBV2 and TRBJ1-2 gives the whole variable domain EPEVTQTPSHQVTQMGQEVILRCVPISNHLYFYWYRQILGQKVEFLVSFYNNEISEKSEIFDDQFSVERPDGSNFTLKIRSTKLEDSAMYFCASSESTGWIYGYTFGSGTRLTVV.

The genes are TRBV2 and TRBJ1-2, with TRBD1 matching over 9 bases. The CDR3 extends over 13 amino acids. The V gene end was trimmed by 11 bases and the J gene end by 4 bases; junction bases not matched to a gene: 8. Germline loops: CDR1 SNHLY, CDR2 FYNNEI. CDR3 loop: CAGKTGGVYGYTF. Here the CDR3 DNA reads TGTGCCGGTAAAACAGGGGGCGTCTATGGCTACACCTTC.